Listed here are 4 T cell receptor beta chains from one sample, sequenced in a study of blood T cell repertoires in COVID-19. Only in-frame clones appear in the TCRdb table, and some are missing; sequencing was by immunoSEQ multiplex PCR. The data show 120,000 to 150,000 clones, with roughly nine tenths seen just once and around an eighth held by the top ten. The sample was peripheral blood. All receptors derive from a young man with COVID-19, enrolled during active disease.

In nucleotides, the CDR3 is TGTGCCAGCAGTCCCGGGACTTCCGCTGTCTTCTTT. Encoded protein: CASSPGTSAVFF. This sequence joins TRBV27 and TRBJ1-1, with a possible D match to TRBD1 (5 bases). Trimming took off 5 bases at V and 14 bases at J, with 18 bases between the two ends. Germline assignment: CDR1 MNHEY and CDR2 SMNVEV (reference sequence). The CDR3 has 12 amino acids.

The chain uses TRBV29-1 and TRBJ2-7; weak D call: TRBD2 (5 bases). V lost 2 bases and J lost 0, with 11 bases in between. The CDR3 is 14 amino acids. Germline V gene sequence: CDR1 SQVTM, CDR2 ANQGSEA. The CDR3 nucleotides are TGCAGCGTTGAATTAGCGATGAGCTCCTACGAGCAGTACTTC. Translation: CSVELAMSSYEQYF.

This clone was detected a few times. The rearrangement links TRBV7-9 to TRBJ1-5; possibly TRBD1 for D (5 bases). Germline V gene sequence: CDR1 SEHNR, CDR2 FQNEAQ (reference sequence). V lost 8 bases, J lost 0 bases, and 11 bases lay in between. The length of the CDR3 is 14 residues. The CDR3 DNA reads as TGTGCCAGCGCCTCAGGGTTTAGCAATCAGCCCCAGCATTTT. Translating gives CASASGFSNQPQHF. Filled out from reference TRBV7-9 and TRBJ1-5, the complete variable domain reads DTGVSQNPRHKITKRGQNVTFRCDPISEHNRLYWYRQTLGQGPEFLTYFQNEAQLEKSRLLSDRFSAERPKGSFSTLEIQRTEQGDSAMYLCASASGFSNQPQHFGDGTRLSIL.

This clone was counted between two and nine times. J is TRBJ2-1 and V is TRBV24-1; possibly TRBD1 for D (5 bases). V was shortened by 4 bases and J by 5 bases, with 8 bases between the two germline ends. The germline CDR1 and CDR2 sequences are KGHDR and SFDVKD. The CDR3 runs 13 residues. CDR3: CATSDRVNNEQFF. The DNA of the CDR3 is TGTGCCACCAGTGACAGGGTAAACAATGAGCAGTTCTTC.